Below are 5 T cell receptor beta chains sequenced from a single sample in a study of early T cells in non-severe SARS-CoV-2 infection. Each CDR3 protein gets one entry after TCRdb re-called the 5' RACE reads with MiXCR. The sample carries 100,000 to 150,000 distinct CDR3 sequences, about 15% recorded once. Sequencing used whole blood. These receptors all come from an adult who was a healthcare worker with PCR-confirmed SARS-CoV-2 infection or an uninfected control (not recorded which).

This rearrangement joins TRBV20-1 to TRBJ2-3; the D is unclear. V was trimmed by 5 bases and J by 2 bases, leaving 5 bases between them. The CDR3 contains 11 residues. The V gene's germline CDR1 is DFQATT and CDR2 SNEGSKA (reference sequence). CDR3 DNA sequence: TGCAGTGCTGAGACCACAGATACGCAGTATTTT. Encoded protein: CSAETTDTQYF.

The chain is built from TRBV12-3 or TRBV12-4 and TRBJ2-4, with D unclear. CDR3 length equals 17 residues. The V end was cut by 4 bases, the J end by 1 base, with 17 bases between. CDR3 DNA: TGTGCCAGCAGTTCGGTCCATGGGGTTGGGGCCAAAAACATTCAGTACTTC. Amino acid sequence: CASSSVHGVGAKNIQYF.

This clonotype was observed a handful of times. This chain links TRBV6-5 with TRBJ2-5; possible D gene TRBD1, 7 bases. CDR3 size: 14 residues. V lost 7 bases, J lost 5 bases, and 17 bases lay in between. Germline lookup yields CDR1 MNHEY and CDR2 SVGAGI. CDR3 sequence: CASTRGAGSETQYF. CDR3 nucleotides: TGTGCCAGCACCAGGGGGGCTGGATCGGAGACCCAGTACTTC.

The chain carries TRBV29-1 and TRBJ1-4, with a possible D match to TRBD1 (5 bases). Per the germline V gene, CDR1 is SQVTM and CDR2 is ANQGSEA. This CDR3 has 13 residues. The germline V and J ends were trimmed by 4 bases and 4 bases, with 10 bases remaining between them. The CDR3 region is CSVGGGVNEKLFF. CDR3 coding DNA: TGCAGCGTTGGCGGAGGGGTTAATGAAAAACTGTTTTTT.

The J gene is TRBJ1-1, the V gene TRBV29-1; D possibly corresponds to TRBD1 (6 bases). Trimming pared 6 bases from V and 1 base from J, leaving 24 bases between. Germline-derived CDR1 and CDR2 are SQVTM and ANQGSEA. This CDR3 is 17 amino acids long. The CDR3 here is CSVGDWGRGNRNTEAFF. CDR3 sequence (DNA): TGCAGCGTCGGAGATTGGGGCAGGGGTAATAGGAACACTGAAGCTTTCTTT.